These 25 T cell receptor beta chains were sequenced from one sample in a study of immune heterogeneity within non-small cell lung tumors. It was a multiplex PCR that amplified TCR beta CDR3, with 32 V and 13 J primers. TCRdb reanalysed the multiplex PCR reads using MiXCR and keeps one entry per CDR3 protein. The sample lists 22,000 or so distinct CDR3 sequences, 25% to 30% seen once, with about 4% in the top ten. Bulk tumor genomic DNA (around 600 ng per sample) served as template. Each primary tumor yielded several biopsies, collected far apart from one another at surgery. The cohort was untreated, with newly diagnosed non-small cell lung cancer undergoing curative surgery. Sequenced material: lung tumor tissue. These receptors all come from a man aged 40-49 years with non-small cell lung cancer.

This clonotype was observed a handful of times. This chain uses TRBV5-1 with TRBJ2-5, with D uncertain. Germline-derived CDR1 and CDR2 are SGHRS and YFSETQ. CDR3 length: 18 amino acids. Trimming stripped 0 bases from V and 2 bases from J, with 20 bases between. For the CDR3, the DNA is TGCGCCAGCAGCTTGGGAGTCGCGCTCCCCAGACGTCAAGAGACCCAGTACTTC. It codes for CASSLGVALPRRQETQYF.

In its sample, this clonotype ranks as medium-sized. This chain uses TRBV12-3 or TRBV12-4 with TRBJ1-2; the D is unclear. V was shortened by 7 bases and J by 8 bases, with 14 bases between the two germline ends. CDR3 length: 12 residues. The CDR3 DNA follows: TGTGCCAGCACCTTCGCGGGTGGGGGCTACACCTTC. Protein sequence: CASTFAGGGYTF.

This clonotype was detected ten times or more. V is TRBV7-6 and J is TRBJ2-1; 13 nucleotides line up with TRBD2. From germline, CDR1 is SGHVS and CDR2 FNYEAQ. V trimming: 1 base; J trimming: 2 bases; junction bases outside the gene matches: 5. This CDR3 has 18 residues. The CDR3 loop is CASSLELAGGFTYNEQFF. In DNA, the CDR3 is TGTGCCAGCAGCTTAGAACTAGCGGGAGGGTTCACCTACAATGAGCAGTTCTTC.

This clonotype was detected many times. The chain employs TRBV6-2 or TRBV6-3 and TRBJ2-1, with 10 bases that match TRBD2. This CDR3 is 18 amino acids long. After removal of 4 bases from V and 3 bases from J, the junction contained 12 bases not matched to a gene. The germline CDR1 and CDR2 sequences are MNHEY and SVGEGT. The CDR3 DNA follows: TGTGCCAGCAGTTCCCTCCGCGCAGCGGGAGGGCTCTACAATGAGCAGTTCTTC. It yields the protein CASSSLRAAGGLYNEQFF.

This clonotype was picked up many times. The CDR3 DNA follows: TGTGCCAGTAGTACGGGGGGCTCAGTTGACACCATATATTTT. Translated: CASSTGGSVDTIYF. The chain combines TRBV19 with TRBJ1-3; possible D gene TRBD1, 6 bases. Germline CDR1 and CDR2: LNHDA and SQIVND (reference sequence). The CDR3 loop spans 14 amino acids. V lost 4 bases to trimming and J lost 8 bases, with 15 bases between them. The variable domain in full, with the rest retrieved from reference TRBV19 and TRBJ1-3, is DGGITQSPKYLFRKEGQNVTLSCEQNLNHDAMYWYRQDPGQGLRLIYYSQIVNDFQKGDIAEGYSVSREKKESFPLTVTSAQKNPTAFYLCASSTGGSVDTIYFGEGSWLTVV.

As regards this clonotype: This may arise from a read error, as a much more abundant clone is one base away. The genes are TRBV10-3 and TRBJ1-1, with 9 positions matching TRBD1. The CDR3 is 15 amino acids. The germline V gene encodes CDR1 ENHRY and CDR2 SYGVKD. The CDR3 nucleotides are TGTGTCATCAGGAAGGGACAGGGTTCGACCACTGAAGCTTTCTTT. Protein product: CVIRKGQGSTTEAFF.

In this sample, this clonotype turned up many times. V and J are TRBV6-2 or TRBV6-3 and TRBJ1-1; 7 bases agree with TRBD1. After removal of 4 bases from V and 6 bases from J, the junction contained 5 bases not matched to a gene. The CDR3 totals 13 residues. Germline lookup yields CDR1 MNHEY and CDR2 SVGEGT. CDR3 coding DNA: TGTGCCAGCAGTTCGAAAGGGGGCCCTGAAGCTTTCTTT. It specifies CASSSKGGPEAFF.

Regarding this clonotype: Here the CDR3 omits its conserved ending phenylalanine or tryptophan, so a read error is the likely source. The limits of the CDR3 on the DNA are not certain, so only TCRdb's listed CDR3 is given. The V and J genes are TRBV10-3 and TRBJ2-5; no DNA check was done on the table's D call, TRBD2. The CDR3 totals 13 residues, both ends included. Germline CDR1 reads ENHRY; CDR2 reads SYGVKD. CDR3 loop: CAISDNSGRLLSL.

This clonotype was observed at least ten times. The chain recombines TRBV6-4 with TRBJ2-7; D ambiguous. CDR3 length: 13 amino acids. V gave up 6 bases and J gave up 3 bases, with 12 bases separating them. The germline V gene encodes CDR1 MRHNA and CDR2 SNTAGT. The CDR3 DNA reads TGTGCCAGCAGCCTTACCTACGGCTACGAGCAGTACTTC. This sequence encodes CASSLTYGYEQYF.

The V and J genes are TRBV18 and TRBJ2-6, with D possibly being TRBD2 (5 bases). The germline V and J ends were trimmed by 3 bases and 0 bases, with 12 bases remaining between them. Per germline, CDR1 KGHSH and CDR2 LQKENI. The CDR3 is 17 residues long. The CDR3 region is CASSPRELLSGANVLTF. The CDR3 region has the DNA TGTGCCAGCTCACCCCGGGAACTCCTCTCTGGGGCCAACGTCCTGACTTTC.

This clonotype has ten or more counts. The chain carries TRBV20-1 and TRBJ1-4, with D hard to call. Trimming pared 5 bases from V and 4 bases from J, leaving 8 bases between. The CDR3 is 12 residues long. The germline CDR1 and CDR2 sequences are DFQATT and SNEGSKA (reference sequence). The chain's CDR3 is CSAPRDNEKLFF. CDR3 coding DNA: TGCAGTGCTCCCCGAGATAATGAAAAACTGTTTTTT.

This clonotype is termed medium-sized (0.01 to 0.1%). V is TRBV30 and J is TRBJ2-7; 10 bases align to TRBD1. V dropped 1 base and J dropped 6; count of bases not matched to a gene: 0. Per germline, CDR1 GTSNPN and CDR2 SVGIG (reference sequence). The CDR3 covers 12 residues. The CDR3 DNA follows: TGTGCCTGGAGTGGGGACAGGGGCGAGCAGTACTTC. Its protein product is CAWSGDRGEQYF.

This clonotype is a singleton in its sample. At one boundary the junction diverges from the germline segment, which might be a read error. This rearrangement joins TRBV19 to TRBJ2-7, with 12 bases aligning to TRBD1. The V gene's germline CDR1 is LNHDA and CDR2 SQIVND (reference sequence). This CDR3 has 15 amino acids. The CDR3 here is CASSSPGQGAHEEYF. The CDR3 nucleotides are TGTGCGAGTAGTTCCCCGGGACAGGGGGCCCACGAGGAGTACTTC. Based on the CDR3 plus reference TRBV19 and TRBJ2-7, the full variable domain is DGGITQSPKYLFRKEGQNVTLSCEQNLNHDAMYWYRQDPGQGLRLIYYSQIVNDFQKGDIAEGYSVSREKKESFPLTVTSAQKNPTAFYLCASSSPGQGAHEEYFGPGTRLTVT.

In its sample, this clonotype was seen many times. The genes are TRBV6-1 and TRBJ1-1; no firm D call. CDR1 is MNHNS, CDR2 SASEGT, per germline. Trimming left V 3 bases short and J 1 base short, with 15 bases between. The CDR3 runs 16 residues. The DNA for the CDR3 is TGTGCCAGCAGTGATTTGACGCACACCGCGAACACTGAAGCTTTCTTT. This encodes CASSDLTHTANTEAFF.

In this sample, this clonotype is medium-sized (0.01 to 0.1%). The V call is TRBV27, the J call TRBJ2-7; D possibly matches TRBD1 or TRBD2 (5 bases each). The germline V gene encodes CDR1 MNHEY and CDR2 SMNVEV (reference sequence). With 5 bases removed from V and 5 bases from J, the gap between germline ends came to 22 bases. The length of the CDR3 is 16 residues. In DNA, the CDR3 is TGTGCCAGCAGTACTACCGCACCCGGGACCTCTGACGAGCAGTACTTC. It specifies CASSTTAPGTSDEQYF.

The table lists this clonotype with a few counts. The chain combines TRBV9 with TRBJ2-3; D gene uncertain. Germline V gene data show CDR1 as SGDLS and CDR2 as YYNGEE. There are 13 residues in the CDR3. V was cut by 0 bases and J by 6 bases, with 8 bases left in between. The CDR3 here is CASSVVTSDTQYF. The DNA of the CDR3 is TGTGCCAGCAGCGTAGTAACGTCCGATACGCAGTATTTT.

By share of the sample, this clonotype is large (0.1 to 1%). V and J are TRBV7-6 and TRBJ2-1; 8 positions agree with TRBD2. V shed 5 bases and J 2 bases; nucleotides not matched to a gene: 8. This CDR3 region has 16 residues. The V gene's germline CDR1 is SGHVS and CDR2 FNYEAQ. CDR3 residues: CASSASGREPYNEQFF. Here the CDR3 DNA reads TGTGCCAGCAGCGCCAGCGGGAGAGAGCCCTACAATGAGCAGTTCTTC.

In DNA, the CDR3 is TGCAGTGCTCCCCTTGGGGGAGCCAGCGATCAGTACTTC. Amino acids: CSAPLGGASDQYF. The chain combines TRBV20-1 with TRBJ2-7; either TRBD1 or TRBD2 may supply D (5 bases each). Germline CDR1 DFQATT, CDR2 SNEGSKA (reference sequence). V gave up 5 bases and J gave up 10 bases, with 21 bases separating them. CDR3 length equals 13 residues.

The sample holds many counts of this clonotype. The chain is built from TRBV28 and TRBJ1-1; D not resolved. Germline-derived CDR1 and CDR2 are MDHEN and SYDVKM. V dropped 2 bases and J dropped 0 bases, with 7 bases sitting between them. The CDR3 has 14 amino acids. CDR3 sequence: CASSLERMNTEAFF. CDR3 sequence (DNA): TGTGCCAGCAGTTTAGAGAGGATGAACACTGAAGCTTTCTTT.

This clonotype was found a few times. The chain employs TRBV20-1 and TRBJ2-3; D not resolved. Germline assignment: CDR1 DFQATT and CDR2 SNEGSKA (reference sequence). The CDR3 has 12 amino acids. V was trimmed by 6 bases and J by 1 base, leaving 8 bases between them. The DNA of the CDR3 is TGCAGTGCCCACCAGGGCACAGATACGCAGTATTTT. Translating it yields CSAHQGTDTQYF.

A word on this clonotype: The junction and the germline gene differ at one end; a read error may be behind it. The gene calls are TRBV6-1 and TRBJ2-7; 8 bases are shared with TRBD1. The CDR3 totals 16 residues. CDR1 and CDR2 from the germline V gene are MNHNS and SASEGT. The DNA of the CDR3 is TGTGCCAGCATCCCCGTGGACGGGCAGGGGGCCTCCGAGCAGTGCTTC. This translates into CASIPVDGQGASEQCF.

This clonotype has a count of ten or more. The chain employs TRBV5-1 and TRBJ1-1; no firm D call. Per the germline V gene, CDR1 is SGHRS and CDR2 is YFSETQ. The CDR3 spans 11 residues. V lost 5 bases, J lost 11 bases, and 13 bases lay in between. The CDR3 loop reads CASRRGPEAFF. The CDR3 nucleotides read TGCGCCAGCAGGCGTGGGCCCGAGGCTTTCTTT.

For this clonotype: A much larger clone sits a single nucleotide away, making a read error possible. The gene calls are TRBV19 and TRBJ1-2; 8 positions match TRBD1. Germline CDR1 and CDR2: LNHDA and SQIVND (reference sequence). The CDR3 contains 13 residues. CDR3: CASNTGQGHGHTF. The CDR3 DNA is TGTGCCAGTAACACAGGACAGGGACATGGCCACACCTTC.

This clonotype was observed a handful of times. The rearrangement joins TRBV19 to TRBJ1-4; TRBD1 is a possible D gene (6 bases). V dropped 3 bases and J dropped 8 bases, with 13 bases sitting between them. The germline gives CDR1 LNHDA, CDR2 SQIVND (reference sequence). The CDR3 extends over 14 amino acids. CDR3 DNA sequence: TGTGCCAGTAGTATTTCAGGGGTGGGCGAAAAACTGTTTTTT. Residues: CASSISGVGEKLFF.

This clonotype appeared a few times. The chain uses TRBV7-2 and TRBJ1-1, with 12 bases fitting TRBD1. Trimming removed 4 bases from V and 8 bases from J; junction bases left unmatched: 5. This CDR3 has 14 residues. The V gene's germline CDR1 is SGHTA and CDR2 FQGNSA. The CDR3 protein is CASSWGTGGGEAFF. CDR3 in DNA: TGTGCCAGCAGCTGGGGGACAGGGGGCGGGGAAGCTTTCTTT.